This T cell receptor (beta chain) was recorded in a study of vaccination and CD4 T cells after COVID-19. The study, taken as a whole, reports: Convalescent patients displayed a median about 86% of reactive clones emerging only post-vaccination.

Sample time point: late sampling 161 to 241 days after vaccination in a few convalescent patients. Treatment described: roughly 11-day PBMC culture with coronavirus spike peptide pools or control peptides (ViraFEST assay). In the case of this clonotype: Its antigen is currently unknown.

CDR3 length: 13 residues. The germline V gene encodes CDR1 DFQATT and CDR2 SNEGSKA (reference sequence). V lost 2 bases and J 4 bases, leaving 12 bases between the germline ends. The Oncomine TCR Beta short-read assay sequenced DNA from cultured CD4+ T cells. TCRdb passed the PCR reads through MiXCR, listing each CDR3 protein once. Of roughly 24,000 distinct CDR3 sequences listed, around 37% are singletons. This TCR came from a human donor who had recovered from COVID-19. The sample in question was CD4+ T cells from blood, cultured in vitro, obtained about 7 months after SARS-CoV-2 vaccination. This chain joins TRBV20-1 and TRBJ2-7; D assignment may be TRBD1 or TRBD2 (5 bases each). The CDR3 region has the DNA TGCAGTGCTAGAAAGGCAGGGAGATACGAGCAGTACTTC. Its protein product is CSARKAGRYEQYF.